This T cell receptor (beta chain) was obtained from a study of shared clonotypes between healthy human individuals. Study observations and caveats: Rarefaction curves obtained for sorted subsets showed sequencing incomplete despite large depth. Donor scarcity curtailed the genetic and exposure-history diversity represented herein.

CD45RA-negative memory and CD45RA+ naive subsets were split from the CD4+ cells. Original data processing: Junction-only sequences without quality scores came from ImmunoSEQ, so filtering differed. Sequenced by immunoSEQ multiplex PCR; TCRdb stores in-frame clones only, minus some. The D gene and trimming were derived from the DNA, and the V and J assignments and clone size from that table. Of 900,000 to 1,200,000 clones listed, approximately 78% are singletons. As to this clone: Its specificity is unknown.

CDR3 length equals 13 residues. Germline V gene sequence: CDR1 SNHLY, CDR2 FYNNEI. V lost 7 bases to trimming and J lost 6 bases; unmatched junction nucleotides: 4. This TCR was sampled from a man younger than 30 in good health. Some clones in this sample may be carry-over from other donors' samples. Sequencing used memory CD4+ T cells from PBMCs. Subset defined: CD45RA-negative fraction. This chain links TRBV2 with TRBJ2-2; 8 bases match TRBD2. CDR3 in DNA: TGTGCCAGCATAGGACTAGCTGCCGGGGAGCTGTTTTTT. This codes for CASIGLAAGELFF.